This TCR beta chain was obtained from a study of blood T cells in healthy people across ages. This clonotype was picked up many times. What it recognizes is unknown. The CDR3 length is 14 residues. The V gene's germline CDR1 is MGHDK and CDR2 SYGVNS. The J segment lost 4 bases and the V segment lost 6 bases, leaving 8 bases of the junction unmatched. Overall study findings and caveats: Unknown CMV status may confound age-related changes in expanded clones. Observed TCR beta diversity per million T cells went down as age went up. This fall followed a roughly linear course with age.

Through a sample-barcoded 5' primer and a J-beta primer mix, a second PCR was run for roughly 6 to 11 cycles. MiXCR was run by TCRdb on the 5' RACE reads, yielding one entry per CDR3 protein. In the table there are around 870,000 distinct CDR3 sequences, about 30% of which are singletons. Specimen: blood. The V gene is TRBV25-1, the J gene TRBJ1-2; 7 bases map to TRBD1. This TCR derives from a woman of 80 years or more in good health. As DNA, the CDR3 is TGTGCCAGCAGAGCCACAGGGGAGCCCTATGGCTACACCTTC. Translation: CASRATGEPYGYTF.